This T cell receptor (beta chain) was sequenced during a study of cytotoxic CD8 clonotypes in ibrutinib-treated CLL. The assay was immunoSEQ multiplex PCR, and TCRdb's table has in-frame clones only and misses some. The sample lists some 76,000 clones, approximately 87% occurring once. PBMCs were cryopreserved, and roughly 1.9 micrograms of genomic DNA from them went into TCR beta libraries. General study points: Higher circulating CD8+ T-cell counts strongly accompanied higher baseline clonality, above age-matched healthy donors.

With regard to this clone: What it binds is unknown.

V gave up 1 base and J gave up 6 bases, with 14 bases separating them. Germline V gives CDR1 SSHAT, CDR2 FNYEAQ (reference sequence). This CDR3 has 15 residues. The source of this sequence is a human donor with chronic lymphocytic leukemia. Sequenced here: PBMCs, sampled after 24 months of ibrutinib treatment. This chain uses TRBV7-7 with TRBJ2-3; a weak D match, TRBD2 (5 bases). The CDR3 loop reads CASSLGPGVGDTQYF. CDR3 bases: TGTGCCAGCAGCTTAGGACCCGGGGTCGGGGATACGCAGTATTTT.